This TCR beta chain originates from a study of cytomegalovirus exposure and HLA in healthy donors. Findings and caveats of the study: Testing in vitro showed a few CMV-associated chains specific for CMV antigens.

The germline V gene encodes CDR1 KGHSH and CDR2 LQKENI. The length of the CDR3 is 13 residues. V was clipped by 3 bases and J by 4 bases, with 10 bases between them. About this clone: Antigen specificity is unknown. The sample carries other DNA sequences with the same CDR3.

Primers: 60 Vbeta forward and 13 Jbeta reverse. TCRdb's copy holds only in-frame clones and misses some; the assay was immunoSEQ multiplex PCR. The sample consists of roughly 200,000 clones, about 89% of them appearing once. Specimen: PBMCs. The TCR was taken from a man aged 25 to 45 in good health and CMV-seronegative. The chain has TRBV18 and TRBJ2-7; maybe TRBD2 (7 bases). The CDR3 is CASSPGGGYEQYF. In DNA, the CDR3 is TGTGCCAGCTCACCGGGAGGGGGTTACGAGCAGTACTTC.